The clone carrying this TCR beta chain was counted many times. Its antigen remains unidentified. TCRdb processed the 5' RACE reads anew with MiXCR; each CDR3 protein has one entry. The table includes about 16,000 distinct CDR3 sequences, over 6.5% detected once. This entry belongs to a study of spatial heterogeneity in lung cancer. Overall study findings and caveats: Intratumoral expanded alpha and beta TCR counts were found to track tumor mutation counts.

CDR1 is MNHEY, CDR2 SVGEGT, per germline. The CDR3 is made up of 15 amino acids. The germline V and J ends were trimmed by 2 bases and 2 bases, with 11 bases remaining between them. Regarding time point: sample taken at primary tumor resection. The chain joins TRBV6-2 or TRBV6-3 to TRBJ2-3, with D unclear. The sample here was lung tumor tissue, taken at surgery. The clonotype was recovered from a female donor with early-stage non-small cell lung cancer. The CDR3 bases are TGTGCCAGCAGTTACGGAACGGGCCTCACAGATACGCAGTATTTT. Protein product: CASSYGTGLTDTQYF.